This TCR beta chain was identified in a study of regulatory T cells in long-lasting Graves disease. CDR3-region Arm-PCR and iRepertoire HTBI primers produced the TCR beta libraries. TCRdb itself ran the multiplex PCR reads through MiXCR, one entry per CDR3 protein. The sample consists of roughly 360,000 distinct CDR3 sequences, roughly 23% of them appearing once. Stated time point: persistent/refractory GD, antithyroid drugs over 5 years with positive TRAb. Researchers made the TCR library from RNA that was extracted from PBMCs. In its sample, this clonotype was seen many times. The CDR3 spans 13 residues. CDR1 is SNHLY and CDR2 is FYNNEI in the germline V gene. The V and J ends lost 7 bases and 4 bases respectively, with 11 bases between them.

This TCR was recovered from a woman in her thirties or forties with Graves disease. V usage is TRBV2 and J usage is TRBJ1-5; D possibly corresponds to TRBD1 (5 bases). The input for sequencing was peripheral blood mononuclear cells (PBMCs), taken when the disease was refractory, from a patient treated with antithyroid drugs. CDR3 residues: CASTGQVNQPQHF. CDR3 nucleotide sequence: TGTGCCAGCACCGGACAAGTGAATCAGCCCCAGCATTTT.